Listed here are 27 T cell receptor beta chains from one sample, sequenced in a study of blood T cell repertoires in COVID-19. The repertoire was sequenced with immunoSEQ multiplex PCR; TCRdb's copy has only in-frame clones and lacks some. The data hold around 370,000 clones, with 88% observed a single time. What was sequenced was peripheral blood. The receptors were gathered from a woman in her 70s with COVID-19, enrolled during active disease.

This chain connects TRBV19 to TRBJ2-1, with 7 positions matching TRBD1. Germline V lookup: CDR1 LNHDA, CDR2 SQIVND (reference sequence). The ends lost 2 bases at V and 7 bases at J; junction bases unmatched: 8. This CDR3 is built from 15 residues. The CDR3 sequence is CASSITRTGGNEQFF. CDR3 sequence (DNA): TGTGCCAGTAGTATAACTCGGACAGGAGGTAATGAGCAGTTCTTC. The variable domain in full, completed from reference TRBV19 and TRBJ2-1, reads DGGITQSPKYLFRKEGQNVTLSCEQNLNHDAMYWYRQDPGQGLRLIYYSQIVNDFQKGDIAEGYSVSREKKESFPLTVTSAQKNPTAFYLCASSITRTGGNEQFFGPGTRLTVL.

The V gene is TRBV5-4, the J gene TRBJ1-2; 11 bases are a match to TRBD1. CDR1 is SGHNT, CDR2 YYREEE, per germline (reference sequence). The CDR3 sequence is 16 residues long. Trimming removed 0 bases from V and 2 bases from J; junction bases left unmatched: 3. The CDR3 loop reads CASSLGTGGSNYGYTF. The CDR3 DNA reads as TGTGCCAGCAGCTTGGGGACAGGGGGCAGCAACTATGGCTACACCTTC.

The J gene is TRBJ2-3, the V gene TRBV30, with 11 bases fitting TRBD2. Germline lookup yields CDR1 GTSNPN and CDR2 SVGIG (reference sequence). V gave up 3 bases and J gave up 4 bases; unmatched junction bases: 12. This CDR3 has 17 amino acids. The CDR3 region is CAWSCRALAGASDTQYF. Written as DNA, the CDR3 is TGTGCCTGGAGCTGTAGGGCACTAGCGGGGGCTTCAGATACGCAGTATTTT. Filled out from reference TRBV30 and TRBJ2-3, the complete variable domain reads SQTIHQWPATLVQPVGSPLSLECTVEGTSNPNLYWYRQAAGRGLQLLFYSVGIGQISSEVPQNLSASRPQDRQFILSSKKLLLSDSGFYLCAWSCRALAGASDTQYFGPGTRLTVL.

V gene TRBV4-1 combines with J gene TRBJ1-5; TRBD1 might be the D (6 bases). This CDR3 comprises 15 residues. Trimming stripped 4 bases from V and 7 bases from J, with 17 bases between. CDR1 is MGHRA and CDR2 is YSYEKL in the germline V gene. This CDR3 is CASSPTGGRDQPQHF. CDR3 sequence (DNA): TGCGCCAGCAGCCCCACGGGGGGCAGGGACCAGCCCCAGCATTTT.

V usage is TRBV19 and J usage is TRBJ2-5; the match to TRBD2 covers 12 bases. Trimming at V came to 3 bases and at J to 2 bases, leaving 7 bases not matched to a gene. Germline V gives CDR1 LNHDA, CDR2 SQIVND (reference sequence). The CDR3 contains 17 residues. The CDR3 nucleotides are TGTGCCAGTAGTATCCAAGGGACTAGCGGGTTACAAGAGACCCAGTACTTC. It codes for CASSIQGTSGLQETQYF.

The chain has TRBV25-1 and TRBJ2-7; TRBD1 matches at 9 bases. Germline V gene lookup returns CDR1 MGHDK and CDR2 SYGVNS. This CDR3 is 16 amino acids long. With 4 bases clipped from V and 1 base from J, the junction kept 8 bases outside the gene matches. In nucleotides, the CDR3 is TGTGCCAGCAGTGGCTCCCCGGGACAGGGATCCTACGAGCAGTACTTC. Its protein is CASSGSPGQGSYEQYF.

The chain has TRBV18 and TRBJ2-7, with 12 nucleotides matching TRBD1. Germline V lookup: CDR1 KGHSH, CDR2 LQKENI. This CDR3 has 17 residues. Trimming took 1 base from V and 6 from J; bases not matched to a gene: 10. The DNA of the CDR3 is TGTGCCAGCTCACCACTGGGGACAGGGGGCGTCAGGAGCGAGCAGTACTTC. Protein: CASSPLGTGGVRSEQYF. Full variable domain (missing parts from reference TRBV18 and TRBJ2-7): NAGVMQNPRHLVRRRGQEARLRCSPMKGHSHVYWYRQLPEEGLKFMVYLQKENIIDESGMPKERFSAEFPKEGPSILRIQQVVRGDSAAYFCASSPLGTGGVRSEQYFGPGTRLTVT.

This sequence joins TRBV12-3 or TRBV12-4 and TRBJ2-2, with a tentative D call TRBD2 (6 bases). Trimming removed 3 bases from V and 13 bases from J, with 12 bases in between. The CDR3 runs to 12 residues. CDR3 bases: TGTGCCAGCAGTTTCGGGGGTCTGGGGCTGTTTTTT. Translation gives CASSFGGLGLFF.

V and J are TRBV5-1 and TRBJ2-5; 11 bases line up with TRBD2. This CDR3 has 17 amino acids. From germline, CDR1 is SGHRS and CDR2 YFSETQ. The trim removed 0 bases at V and 1 base at J, leaving 5 bases unmatched. This chain's CDR3 is CASSLAPSGGFQETQYF. CDR3 nucleotide sequence: TGCGCCAGCAGCTTGGCTCCTAGCGGGGGGTTCCAAGAGACCCAGTACTTC.

This clone has just one count. This sequence joins TRBV4-1 and TRBJ1-5; D is unclear. Germline V lookup: CDR1 MGHRA, CDR2 YSYEKL. V lost 4 bases and J lost 2, with 12 bases in between. The CDR3 loop spans 15 amino acids. CDR3 sequence: CASSRGELGNQPQHF. DNA of the CDR3: TGCGCCAGCAGCCGCGGGGAGTTGGGCAATCAGCCCCAGCATTTT.

V and J are TRBV10-3 and TRBJ1-1; a possible D gene is TRBD1 (5 bases). Trimming pared 3 bases from V and 0 bases from J, leaving 14 bases between. Germline CDR1 ENHRY, CDR2 SYGVKD. The CDR3 contains 16 residues. CDR3 loop: CAISDPVGDLNTEAFF. CDR3 sequence (DNA): TGTGCCATCAGTGATCCGGTAGGGGATTTGAACACTGAAGCTTTCTTT.

This clone was seen once. The chain carries TRBV5-1 and TRBJ1-3; a possible D gene is TRBD1 (6 bases). This CDR3 comprises 15 residues. The germline CDR1 and CDR2 sequences are SGHRS and YFSETQ. V gave up 3 bases and J gave up 2 bases, with 12 bases separating them. The CDR3 loop reads CASSSANRAGNTIYF. The CDR3 DNA sequence: TGCGCCAGCAGCTCCGCCAACAGGGCTGGAAACACCATATATTTT. Looking up the rest from reference TRBV5-1 and TRBJ1-3 gives the full variable domain: KAGVTQTPRYLIKTRGQQVTLSCSPISGHRSVSWYQQTPGQGLQFLFEYFSETQRNKGNFPGRFSGRQFSNSRSEMNVSTLELGDSALYLCASSSANRAGNTIYFGEGSWLTVV.

J is TRBJ1-1 and V is TRBV6-1; tentatively, D is TRBD1 (5 bases). Germline V CDR1 and CDR2: MNHNS, SASEGT. The CDR3 totals 13 residues. V gave up 3 bases and J gave up 5 bases, with 10 bases separating them. The chain's CDR3 is CASSDNGGTEAFF. The CDR3 DNA follows: TGTGCCAGCAGTGATAACGGGGGGACTGAAGCTTTCTTT.

The V and J genes are TRBV2 and TRBJ1-1; 8 bases fit TRBD1. Germline V gene lookup returns CDR1 SNHLY and CDR2 FYNNEI. CDR3 length: 14 amino acids. V lost 6 bases, J lost 4 bases, and 7 bases stayed unmatched. Written as DNA, the CDR3 is TGTGCCAGCAGGGAACAGGGGGTGAGCACTGAAGCTTTCTTT. It is translated as CASREQGVSTEAFF.

This chain uses TRBV5-6 with TRBJ1-2, with 11 bases that match TRBD1. CDR1 is SGHDT, CDR2 YYEEEE, per germline. This CDR3 region has 14 residues. Germline trimming cut 4 bases from V and 5 bases from J; bases unmatched to any gene: 4. In DNA, the CDR3 is TGTGCCAGCAGCCCCGGGACAGGGGGTTATGGCTACACCTTC. Encoded protein: CASSPGTGGYGYTF.

The chain couples TRBV28 to TRBJ1-2; no clear D gene. Trimming left V 2 bases short and J 8 bases short, with 9 bases between. Germline CDR1 is MDHEN and CDR2 is SYDVKM. This CDR3 spans 12 amino acids. The CDR3 reads CASSLRTEGYTF. As DNA, the CDR3 is TGTGCCAGCAGTTTAAGAACAGAGGGCTACACCTTC.

J is TRBJ2-7 and V is TRBV11-2, with 10 bases aligning to TRBD1. With 0 bases clipped from V and 2 bases from J, the junction kept 4 bases outside the gene matches. This CDR3 comprises 16 residues. Germline-derived CDR1 and CDR2 are SGHAT and FQNNGV. The CDR3 here is CASSLEMGQGPYEQYF. The CDR3 coding sequence is TGTGCCAGCAGCTTAGAGATGGGACAGGGGCCCTACGAGCAGTACTTC.

This chain uses TRBV5-1 with TRBJ1-3; perhaps TRBD1 as D (6 bases). V lost 3 bases, J lost 0 bases, and 16 bases lay in between. This CDR3 has 17 residues. From germline, CDR1 is SGHRS and CDR2 YFSETQ. CDR3: CASSWGQGSYSGNTIYF. The CDR3 nucleotides are TGCGCCAGCAGCTGGGGGCAGGGGTCCTACTCTGGAAACACCATATATTTT.

A remark on this clone: The sample contains more than one DNA sequence encoding this CDR3. This rearrangement joins TRBV30 to TRBJ1-1; no firm D call. The CDR3 contains 13 residues. V was shortened by 0 bases and J by 5 bases, with 10 bases between the two germline ends. Germline CDR1 is GTSNPN and CDR2 is SVGIG (reference sequence). The CDR3 DNA reads TGTGCCTGGAGTGTACGGCGAGGGACTGAAGCTTTCTTT. It specifies CAWSVRRGTEAFF.

This clone was found a few times. This chain uses TRBV7-9 with TRBJ1-2, with D uncertain. V was pared by 3 bases and J by 8 bases, with 19 bases between. Germline CDR1 and CDR2: SEHNR and FQNEAQ (reference sequence). This CDR3 has 15 amino acids. In DNA, the CDR3 is TGTGCCAGCAGCTTCGTTGTGGAGGGTGGCACAGGCTACACCTTC. Translating it yields CASSFVVEGGTGYTF.

The chain couples TRBV5-1 to TRBJ1-3; D not resolved. Trimming pared 1 base from V and 0 bases from J, leaving 5 bases between. This CDR3 is built from 14 residues. Per the germline V gene, CDR1 is SGHRS and CDR2 is YFSETQ. CDR3 sequence: CASSLSLSGNTIYF. The CDR3 region has the DNA TGCGCCAGCAGCTTGAGCCTCTCTGGAAACACCATATATTTT.

The V call is TRBV9, the J call TRBJ2-1; TRBD2 agrees at 10 bases. Germline trimming cut 4 bases from V and 0 bases from J; bases unmatched to any gene: 4. The CDR3 runs 16 residues. Germline assignment: CDR1 SGDLS and CDR2 YYNGEE. The CDR3 nucleotides read TGTGCCAGCAGCCATATAGCGGGGGGCTCCTACAATGAGCAGTTCTTC. Its translation: CASSHIAGGSYNEQFF.

V usage is TRBV11-3 and J usage is TRBJ2-3; 7 nucleotides agree with TRBD2. Trimming at V came to 1 base and at J to 5 bases, leaving 0 bases not matched to a gene. The CDR3 totals 13 residues. Germline lookup yields CDR1 SGHNT and CDR2 YENEEA. In DNA form, the CDR3 reads TGTGCCAGCAGCTTAGCGGGGGGAGATACGCAGTATTTT. It yields the protein CASSLAGGDTQYF. The full variable domain, rest sourced from reference TRBV11-3 and TRBJ2-3, is EAGVVQSPRYKIIEKKQPVAFWCNPISGHNTLYWYLQNLGQGPELLIRYENEEAVDDSQLPKDRFSAERLKGVDSTLKIQPAELGDSAVYLCASSLAGGDTQYFGPGTRLTVL.

V usage is TRBV29-1 and J usage is TRBJ2-1; 10 nucleotides agree with TRBD1. Germline-derived CDR1 and CDR2 are SQVTM and ANQGSEA. The junction had 5 bases not matched to a gene; V was cut back by 4 bases and J by 2 bases. The CDR3 runs 15 residues. This CDR3 is CSVVRGTGAYNEQFF. The CDR3 DNA follows: TGCAGCGTTGTTAGGGGGACAGGGGCCTACAATGAGCAGTTCTTC.

The rearrangement joins TRBV30 to TRBJ1-1; TRBD1 might be the D (5 bases). This CDR3 has 13 amino acids. Germline CDR1 reads GTSNPN; CDR2 reads SVGIG (reference sequence). The V end was cut by 2 bases, the J end by 5 bases, with 12 bases between. The CDR3 protein is CAWSKGQRTEAFF. CDR3 coding DNA: TGTGCCTGGAGTAAAGGACAACGGACTGAAGCTTTCTTT.

This chain uses TRBV4-1 with TRBJ2-7; tentative D call: TRBD2 (6 bases). Germline CDR1 is MGHRA and CDR2 is YSYEKL. V lost 5 bases and J 1 base, leaving 12 bases between the germline ends. CDR3 length: 14 residues. The CDR3 is CASSAGRDSYEQYF. The CDR3 nucleotides read TGCGCCAGCAGCGCGGGAAGAGATTCCTACGAGCAGTACTTC.

The gene calls are TRBV3-1 (or the pseudogene TRBV3-2) and TRBJ1-2, with D perhaps matching TRBD1 (5 bases). The CDR3 runs 15 residues. Germline lookup yields CDR1 LGHDT and CDR2 YNNKEL (reference sequence). V gave up 1 base and J gave up 6 bases, with 15 bases separating them. CDR3 sequence: CASSQVGAPPHGYTF. In DNA, the CDR3 is TGTGCCAGCAGCCAAGTTGGGGCACCACCTCATGGCTACACCTTC.